This TCR beta chain was sequenced for a study of blood T cell repertoires in COVID-19. Background on the study: From the United States, Italy and Spain came samples of acute and convalescent COVID-19. PBMCs, B-cell-depleted T cells, or T cells were the source of the cDNA or gDNA that made up the material.

This clone was picked up a small number of times. In the study's own analysis: Reference gene primer amplification in the assay estimated nucleated cell counts. Method: immunoSEQ multiplex PCR; TCRdb's copy keeps in-frame clones and lacks some. V and J calls and clone size are given by that table; D and trimming were obtained from the DNA. The table includes approximately 50,000 clones, 75% to 90% detected once. The CDR3 extends over 17 amino acids. Germline CDR1 reads GTSNPN; CDR2 reads SVGIG (reference sequence). Trimming removed 1 base from V and 0 bases from J, with 16 bases in between. Source material: peripheral blood. The chain carries TRBV30 and TRBJ1-5; D is perhaps TRBD1 (6 bases). The source is a man aged 60-69 years with acute or convalescent COVID-19. Here the CDR3 DNA reads TGTGCCTGGAGTGGGACAGTGGGGTTCAGTAGCAATCAGCCCCAGCATTTT. It specifies CAWSGTVGFSSNQPQHF.